This passage covers 8 T cell receptor beta chains from one sample sequenced in a study of cytomegalovirus exposure and HLA in healthy donors. The PCR ran on 60 Vbeta and 13 Jbeta primers. Clones were sequenced by immunoSEQ multiplex PCR, and TCRdb holds only the in-frame ones, with some missing. Among 200,000 or so clones, over 65% were seen once, and the ten largest hold roughly 0.1%. Sequencing was done on a sample of PBMCs. The receptors here all came from a boy between 2 and 15 years old in good health and CMV-seronegative.

CDR3 amino acids: CASSSGLGGETQYF. In DNA form, the CDR3 reads TGTGCCAGCAGTTCAGGACTAGGCGGAGAGACCCAGTACTTC. The rearrangement joins TRBV27 to TRBJ2-5; 7 bases are a match to TRBD2. The CDR3 is made up of 14 amino acids. Germline CDR1 and CDR2: MNHEY and SMNVEV (reference sequence). The junction had 6 bases not matched to a gene; V was cut back by 4 bases and J by 4 bases.

The chain recombines TRBV19 with TRBJ2-3; 7 positions agree with TRBD2. Germline CDR1 is LNHDA and CDR2 is SQIVND (reference sequence). V lost 5 bases and J lost 5; bases outside the gene matches: 7. CDR3 length: 14 residues. CDR3 residues: CASSLFWGGDTQYF. For the CDR3, the DNA is TGTGCCAGTAGTCTCTTCTGGGGGGGAGATACGCAGTATTTT.

The chain recombines TRBV30 with TRBJ2-7; D uncertain. V was clipped by 2 bases and J by 3 bases, with 8 bases between them. Germline V CDR1 and CDR2: GTSNPN, SVGIG (reference sequence). This CDR3 is built from 12 residues. CDR3 in DNA: TGTGCCTGGAGTCTTGGAGTCTACGAGCAGTACTTC. It yields the protein CAWSLGVYEQYF.

The chain is built from TRBV7-2 and TRBJ2-7; 7 bases agree with TRBD2. Germline loops: CDR1 SGHTA, CDR2 FQGNSA. This CDR3 has 17 amino acids. V lost 2 bases to trimming and J lost 2 bases; unmatched junction nucleotides: 12. CDR3 nucleotides: TGTGCCAGCAGCTTACATATGTATACTAGCGACGCCTACGAGCAGTACTTC. It encodes CASSLHMYTSDAYEQYF.

A remark on this clone: One end of the junction varies from germline; a read error may be responsible. V gene TRBV4-1 combines with J gene TRBJ2-1; TRBD2 agrees at 16 bases. This CDR3 region has 17 residues. Looked up from germline, CDR1 is MGHRA and CDR2 is YSYEKL. CDR3 amino acids: CASSLGTSGGGINGQFF. DNA of the CDR3: TGCGCCAGCAGCCTCGGGACTAGCGGGGGGGGGATAAATGGGCAGTTCTTC.

This chain uses TRBV2 with TRBJ2-2, with TRBD1 identical over 7 bases. The CDR3 runs to 14 residues. Germline CDR1 SNHLY, CDR2 FYNNEI. V lost 8 bases and J lost 0; bases outside the gene matches: 3. CDR3 sequence reads: CASLQGANTGELFF. CDR3 bases: TGTGCCAGCCTGCAGGGGGCGAACACCGGGGAGCTGTTTTTT.

This clone was observed a few times. The chain employs TRBV6-5 and TRBJ2-4, with 9 bases fitting TRBD2. The CDR3 covers 14 residues. The V segment lost 10 bases and the J segment 4 bases; nucleotides outside the gene matches: 8. Germline V gene lookup returns CDR1 MNHEY and CDR2 SVGAGI. The CDR3, as DNA: TGTGCCACCCGAAGTCTAGCGGGGAAAAACATTCAGTACTTC. Protein: CATRSLAGKNIQYF.

The chain combines TRBV2 with TRBJ2-7; 13 nucleotides agree with TRBD2. The CDR3 sequence is 15 residues long. Trimming removed 6 bases from V and 3 bases from J; junction bases left unmatched: 5. From germline, CDR1 is SNHLY and CDR2 FYNNEI. Here the CDR3 reads CASSAGLAGVYEQYF. Here the CDR3 DNA reads TGTGCCAGCAGCGCCGGACTAGCGGGGGTCTACGAGCAGTACTTC.